This TCR beta chain was documented in a study of blood T cell repertoires in COVID-19. Study information: The United States, Italy and Spain provided the acute and convalescent COVID-19 samples. Sample material is recorded as cDNA or gDNA derived from T cells, B-cell-depleted T cells, or PBMCs.

Source study methods: Estimation of nucleated cell counts relied on the amplification of reference gene primers. Measured with immunoSEQ multiplex PCR; TCRdb has only the in-frame clones, and not every one. The DNA was the basis for D and trimming; V, J and clone size are from that table. The sample carries tens of thousands of clones, just over 85% recorded once. CDR1 and CDR2 (germline): MNHEY, SVGAGI. This CDR3 contains 11 residues. Comment on this clone: Compared with germline, one end of the junction differs, possibly owing to a read error.

The chain joins TRBV6-5 to TRBJ1-4; D is undetermined. Material: peripheral blood. The clonotype was recovered from an older woman with acute or convalescent COVID-19. CDR3 in DNA: TGTGCCAGCAGACGGGGTGAGAGACTCTATTTT. It codes for CASRRGERLYF.